Presented here are 14 T cell receptor beta chains from one specimen sequenced in a study of cytomegalovirus exposure and HLA in healthy donors. The PCR contained 60 Vbeta and 13 Jbeta primers. Some clones are missing from TCRdb's copy, which holds only in-frame ones; the method was immunoSEQ multiplex PCR. The sample records some 130,000 clones, 75% to 90% being singletons. Sequencing used PBMCs. The receptors shown here come from a woman in her 30s in good health and CMV-seropositive.

This chain uses TRBV27 with TRBJ2-1, with D possibly TRBD2 on 6 matching bases. The germline gives CDR1 MNHEY, CDR2 SMNVEV (reference sequence). Trimming took 3 bases from V and 7 from J, leaving 13 bases between them. The CDR3 runs to 14 residues. CDR3 DNA sequence: TGTGCCAGCAGTTTGAGGGGCGGAGGGAATGAGCAGTTCTTC. It codes for CASSLRGGGNEQFF.

This clone was seen more than once but under ten times. The chain links TRBV7-3 to TRBJ2-3, with D maybe TRBD2 (6 bases). CDR1 SGHTA and CDR2 FQGTGA come from the germline V gene. The ends were cut back, 2 bases at V and 3 bases at J, with 12 bases in the middle. The CDR3 covers 15 residues. The CDR3 is CASSLGPGETDTQYF. The CDR3 DNA reads as TGTGCCAGCAGCTTAGGGCCGGGAGAAACAGATACGCAGTATTTT.

This clone was seen only a few times. The chain links TRBV6-5 to TRBJ1-2; tentatively, D is TRBD1 (6 bases). This CDR3 spans 13 amino acids. CDR1 and CDR2 from the germline V gene are MNHEY and SVGAGI. V was trimmed by 7 bases and J by 8 bases, leaving 17 bases between them. DNA of the CDR3: TGTGCCAGCACGGACAGTGAATTTGGAGGCTACACCTTC. Translating gives CASTDSEFGGYTF.

This clone appeared a few times. The chain combines TRBV7-3 with TRBJ2-7; tentatively, D is TRBD1 (7 bases). V gave up 4 bases and J gave up 1 base, with 14 bases separating them. The CDR3 covers 15 residues. CDR1 SGHTA and CDR2 FQGTGA come from the germline V gene. Here the CDR3 DNA reads TGTGCCAGCAGCTCCCAGGAGGGACAGTCCTACGAGCAGTACTTC. This translates into CASSSQEGQSYEQYF.

V and J are TRBV27 and TRBJ1-2; D is possibly TRBD1 (5 bases). Trimming cost V 5 bases and J 5 bases, with 18 bases left between them. This CDR3 comprises 15 residues. Per the germline V gene, CDR1 is MNHEY and CDR2 is SMNVEV (reference sequence). CDR3 DNA sequence: TGTGCCAGCAGTCCTCAGGGTGCTGGCTTTTATGGCTACACCTTC. Translated, it gives CASSPQGAGFYGYTF.

This clone has just one count. The V gene is TRBV5-4, the J gene TRBJ2-2; D is perhaps TRBD1 (5 bases). The CDR3 runs 16 residues. Per the germline V gene, CDR1 is SGHNT and CDR2 is YYREEE (reference sequence). V dropped 4 bases and J dropped 2 bases, with 15 bases sitting between them. The CDR3, as DNA: TGTGCCAGCAGCACGGACCTGACAGTTAACACCGGGGAGCTGTTTTTT. Its translation is CASSTDLTVNTGELFF.

This clone was counted only a few times. The rearrangement joins TRBV5-1 to TRBJ2-5; 10 bases map to TRBD2. V was pared by 3 bases and J by 2 bases, with 1 base of the junction left unmatched. Germline V CDR1 and CDR2: SGHRS, YFSETQ. There are 14 residues in the CDR3. The CDR3 DNA follows: TGCGCCAGCAGCTATAGCGGGGGGCAAGAGACCCAGTACTTC. It is translated as CASSYSGGQETQYF.

CDR3 in DNA: TGCGCCAGCAGAAGCCGGACTAGCGGGGGGCGTTATTCTACGCAGTATTTT. This encodes CASRSRTSGGRYSTQYF. This chain joins TRBV10-1 and TRBJ2-3; 14 nucleotides line up with TRBD2. Germline CDR1 is WNHNN and CDR2 is SYGVQD (reference sequence). The CDR3 spans 17 residues. The trim removed 6 bases at V and 8 bases at J, leaving 13 bases unmatched.

This clone was seen more than once but under ten times. The genes are TRBV29-1 and TRBJ1-2; 9 positions match TRBD1. Germline trimming cut 5 bases from V and 8 bases from J; bases unmatched to any gene: 24. The germline gives CDR1 SQVTM, CDR2 ANQGSEA. The CDR3 spans 18 residues. CDR3 coding DNA: TGCAGCGTTTGGCCCCAGGGGGGCCGGACAGGGGAGGTAGGGGGCTACACCTTC. This encodes CSVWPQGGRTGEVGGYTF.

The chain couples TRBV7-9 to TRBJ2-7, with TRBD1 as a possible D gene (5 bases). This CDR3 is 12 amino acids long. Trimming cost V 7 bases and J 5 bases, with 12 bases left between them. Per germline, CDR1 SEHNR and CDR2 FQNEAQ (reference sequence). CDR3 nucleotides: TGTGCCAGCATGAATGGGGCCCACGAGCAGTACTTC. Its translation: CASMNGAHEQYF.

This clone was counted once. The rearrangement uses TRBV2 and TRBJ2-7; the match to TRBD2 covers 8 bases. This CDR3 comprises 16 residues. CDR1 and CDR2 (germline): SNHLY, FYNNEI. Losses at the gene ends were 0 bases for V and 2 bases for J; bases not matched to a gene: 6. CDR3 sequence (DNA): TGTGCCAGCAGTGAAGCGCGCGCGGGGGGAACCTACGAGCAGTACTTC. Translated, it gives CASSEARAGGTYEQYF.

The chain is built from TRBV5-1 and TRBJ2-7; D gene ambiguous. CDR3 length: 14 residues. Trimming stripped 5 bases from V and 0 bases from J, with 12 bases between. From germline, CDR1 is SGHRS and CDR2 YFSETQ. The CDR3 sequence is CASSLIASSYEQYF. The CDR3 nucleotides are TGCGCCAGCAGTCTGATCGCTAGCTCCTACGAGCAGTACTTC.

V gene TRBV20-1 combines with J gene TRBJ2-7, with a weak D call TRBD2 (6 bases). This CDR3 is 11 amino acids long. V was trimmed by 5 bases and J by 9 bases, leaving 14 bases between them. Germline V gene lookup returns CDR1 DFQATT and CDR2 SNEGSKA (reference sequence). DNA of the CDR3: TGCAGTGCTCCATCCGGGAGTAGGCAGTACTTC. It encodes CSAPSGSRQYF.

J is TRBJ2-1 and V is TRBV7-9; 8 nucleotides align to TRBD1. V was pared by 6 bases and J by 4 bases, with 5 bases of the junction left unmatched. CDR1 and CDR2 (germline): SEHNR, FQNEAQ (reference sequence). The length of the CDR3 is 14 residues. CDR3 nucleotides: TGTGCCAGCAGAGATCAGGGGGCTTACAATGAGCAGTTCTTC. Translation gives CASRDQGAYNEQFF.